One and the same sample provided the 21 T cell receptor beta chains below, sequenced in a study of T cell responses to AZD1222 COVID-19 vaccine. The data were produced by immunoSEQ multiplex PCR, yet TCRdb's version contains in-frame clones alone and is incomplete. The data hold approximately 110,000 clones, with more than 70% observed a single time. The sequences come from peripheral blood, collected on day 0 of AZD1222 vaccination. The receptors come from an adult in good health.

V gene TRBV19 combines with J gene TRBJ1-3; no clear D gene. V was cut by 0 bases and J by 3 bases, with 0 bases left in between. The germline CDR1 and CDR2 sequences are LNHDA and SQIVND (reference sequence). The CDR3 is 12 amino acids. CDR3 nucleotides: TGTGCCAGTAGTATAGATGGAAACACCATATATTTT. Translating gives CASSIDGNTIYF.

This chain uses TRBV10-3 with TRBJ1-1, with TRBD1 identical over 7 bases. CDR1 and CDR2 (germline): ENHRY, SYGVKD. This CDR3 is built from 14 residues. After removal of 3 bases from V and 1 base from J, the junction contained 2 bases not matched to a gene. The CDR3 protein is CAISEGQANTEAFF. CDR3 nucleotides: TGTGCCATCAGTGAAGGACAGGCGAACACTGAAGCTTTCTTT.

The V gene is TRBV6-5, the J gene TRBJ2-5; D not certain. Trimming shortened V by 6 bases and J by 2 bases, and 13 bases separated the two germline ends. Per germline, CDR1 MNHEY and CDR2 SVGAGI. There are 14 residues in the CDR3. The CDR3 here is CASSLLVYQETQYF. In nucleotides, the CDR3 is TGTGCCAGCAGCTTGTTGGTTTATCAAGAGACCCAGTACTTC.

As concerns this clone: Other DNA sequences in this specimen translate into the identical CDR3. This chain connects TRBV9 to TRBJ2-1; D is ambiguous. V shed 0 bases and J shed 3 bases, with 4 bases lying between them. The CDR3 is 13 residues long. CDR1 is SGDLS, CDR2 YYNGEE, per germline. CDR3 sequence (DNA): TGTGCCAGCAGCGTAGGTAGCTACAATGAGCAGTTCTTC. This translates into CASSVGSYNEQFF.

This rearrangement joins TRBV29-1 to TRBJ1-4; 12 bases agree with TRBD1. Trimming took 6 bases from V and 7 from J; bases not matched to a gene: 9. This CDR3 has 15 residues. CDR1 is SQVTM, CDR2 ANQGSEA, per germline. The CDR3 is CSVATPGQGAEKLFF. The CDR3 DNA reads TGCAGCGTCGCCACACCGGGACAGGGGGCTGAAAAACTGTTTTTT.

The genes are TRBV18 and TRBJ2-3, with D perhaps TRBD1 (6 bases). The CDR3 loop spans 18 amino acids. Germline V gene lookup returns CDR1 KGHSH and CDR2 LQKENI. The V end lost 3 bases, the J end lost 0 bases, and 19 bases lay between the germline ends. This CDR3 reads CASSPMPSGTLSTDTQYF. The CDR3 DNA reads TGTGCCAGCTCACCGATGCCTTCTGGGACACTTAGCACAGATACGCAGTATTTT.

The sample holds a few counts of this clone. This sequence joins TRBV19 and TRBJ1-2; no clear D gene. Germline V CDR1 and CDR2: LNHDA, SQIVND (reference sequence). This CDR3 comprises 11 residues. Trimming pared 3 bases from V and 6 bases from J, leaving 5 bases between. The CDR3 sequence: CASSIANGYTF. In DNA form, the CDR3 reads TGTGCCAGTAGTATCGCCAATGGCTACACCTTC.

This chain uses TRBV6-5 with TRBJ1-2; weak D call: TRBD1 (6 bases). The length of the CDR3 is 14 residues. The germline V gene encodes CDR1 MNHEY and CDR2 SVGAGI. V lost 7 bases and J 0 bases, leaving 12 bases between the germline ends. The DNA for the CDR3 is TGTGCCAGCACTCGGACAGTTTCTAACTATGGCTACACCTTC. Its protein product is CASTRTVSNYGYTF.

This chain uses TRBV18 with TRBJ1-1; TRBD1 aligns across 8 bases. The V segment lost 3 bases and the J segment 0 bases; nucleotides outside the gene matches: 6. CDR1 and CDR2 (germline): KGHSH, LQKENI. The CDR3 covers 16 residues. The CDR3 nucleotides read TGTGCCAGCTCACCTGGACAGGGAGGGATGAACACTGAAGCTTTCTTT. This codes for CASSPGQGGMNTEAFF.

The chain combines TRBV2 with TRBJ2-2; the D gene is possibly TRBD1 (6 bases). V lost 5 bases to trimming and J lost 3 bases, with 7 bases between them. CDR1 SNHLY and CDR2 FYNNEI come from the germline V gene. This CDR3 region has 13 residues. The CDR3 spells CASSNRDTGELFF. CDR3 nucleotide sequence: TGTGCCAGCAGTAACAGGGACACCGGGGAGCTGTTTTTT.

The CDR3 reads CASSEQGGSYNEQFF. CDR3 bases: TGTGCCAGCAGTGAACAGGGGGGCTCCTACAATGAGCAGTTCTTC. The chain carries TRBV6-1 and TRBJ2-1, with a possible D match to TRBD1 (7 bases). CDR3 length: 15 amino acids. Germline loops: CDR1 MNHNS, CDR2 SASEGT. The ends were cut back, 2 bases at V and 0 bases at J, with 8 bases in the middle.

The V and J genes are TRBV5-5 and TRBJ1-6, with D possibly being TRBD1 (6 bases). V lost 4 bases to trimming and J lost 6 bases, with 14 bases between them. The CDR3 consists of 15 residues. Germline CDR1 is SGHKS and CDR2 is YYEKEE (reference sequence). The CDR3 here is CASSITGSINSPLHF. The CDR3 DNA follows: TGTGCCAGCAGCATCACAGGGAGTATTAATTCACCCCTCCACTTT.

This chain joins TRBV12-3 or TRBV12-4 and TRBJ1-5; no clear D gene. The CDR3 extends over 12 amino acids. Trimming removed 6 bases from V and 3 bases from J, with 6 bases in between. CDR3 coding DNA: TGTGCCAGCAGCTACACCAATCAGCCCCAGCATTTT. It is translated as CASSYTNQPQHF.

The chain carries TRBV6-1 and TRBJ2-2, with D perhaps TRBD1 or TRBD2 (5 bases each). The V gene's germline CDR1 is MNHNS and CDR2 SASEGT. V was pared by 0 bases and J by 0 bases, with 8 bases between. The CDR3 totals 16 residues. In nucleotides, the CDR3 is TGTGCCAGCAGTGAAGCGGGGGACCCGAACACCGGGGAGCTGTTTTTT. Translation gives CASSEAGDPNTGELFF.

The CDR3 nucleotides read TGTGCCACCAGCAGCGGACTAGCGGGATACTCCTACGAGCAGTACTTC. Protein sequence: CATSSGLAGYSYEQYF. The V gene is TRBV15, the J gene TRBJ2-7, with TRBD2 matching over 12 bases. This CDR3 region has 16 residues. V trimming: 3 bases; J trimming: 0 bases; junction bases outside the gene matches: 3. Germline CDR1 reads LNHNV; CDR2 reads YYDKDF (reference sequence).

This rearrangement joins TRBV10-2 to TRBJ2-1; D ambiguous. The germline V gene encodes CDR1 WSHSY and CDR2 SAAADI. V lost 4 bases and J 4 bases, leaving 2 bases between the germline ends. The CDR3 spans 11 residues. CDR3 amino acids: CASSVYNEQFF. DNA for the CDR3: TGCGCCAGCAGTGTTTACAATGAGCAGTTCTTC.

The rearrangement joins TRBV5-1 to TRBJ2-5; TRBD1 matches 7 bases. V lost 0 bases to trimming and J lost 5 bases; unmatched junction nucleotides: 4. Germline V gene sequence: CDR1 SGHRS, CDR2 YFSETQ. There are 14 residues in the CDR3. The DNA for the CDR3 is TGCGCCAGCAGCTTGGTAGGGGGCTTTGAGACCCAGTACTTC. Its translation: CASSLVGGFETQYF.

The V gene is TRBV6-5, the J gene TRBJ2-3; 9 nucleotides agree with TRBD1. Losses at the gene ends were 6 bases for V and 6 bases for J; bases not matched to a gene: 4. The CDR3 is 13 residues long. Per germline, CDR1 MNHEY and CDR2 SVGAGI. The CDR3 region has the DNA TGTGCCAGCAGCCGACAGGGGGTGGATACGCAGTATTTT. Translating gives CASSRQGVDTQYF.

For the CDR3, the DNA is TGCGCCAGCAGCTTGAAGACAGGGGGGGAGGATACGCAGTATTTT. This translates into CASSLKTGGEDTQYF. This chain links TRBV5-1 with TRBJ2-3; TRBD1 aligns across 9 bases. Germline values: CDR1 SGHRS, CDR2 YFSETQ. The CDR3 spans 15 residues. V lost 1 base and J lost 6; bases outside the gene matches: 6.

This rearrangement joins TRBV3-1 (or the pseudogene TRBV3-2) to TRBJ2-1, with D uncertain. Germline V CDR1 and CDR2: LGHDT, YNNKEL (reference sequence). V lost 1 base, J lost 10 bases, and 8 bases lay in between. The CDR3 is made up of 12 amino acids. CDR3 residues: CASSQGLREQFF. The CDR3, as DNA: TGTGCCAGCAGCCAAGGGCTCAGGGAGCAGTTCTTC.

The rearrangement joins TRBV28 to TRBJ2-7, with D perhaps matching TRBD1 (6 bases). The CDR3 extends over 13 amino acids. Trimming removed 8 bases at V and 0 bases at J, with 11 bases between. Germline V gene sequence: CDR1 MDHEN, CDR2 SYDVKM. The CDR3 protein is CASGPDSSYEQYF. CDR3 nucleotides: TGTGCCAGCGGTCCGGACAGCTCCTACGAGCAGTACTTC.